A selection of T cell receptor beta chains follows, all from one sample in a study of blood T cell repertoires in COVID-19. Clones were sequenced by immunoSEQ multiplex PCR, and TCRdb holds only the in-frame ones, with some missing. In the table there are approximately 57,000 clones, 85% of which are singletons. Input material: peripheral blood. The receptor set was obtained from a man between 35 and 55 years old with active COVID-19. CDR3s include the opening cysteine and the closing phenylalanine or tryptophan. The order of the fields is V gene, J gene, clone size, CDR3 protein. Part of the rows lack a size; the others show once, few, many or a class for expanded clones.

TRBV28	TRBJ2-5	.	CASRSITGLRETQYF
TRBV5-1	TRBJ2-1	.	CASSPRLAGGKPDEQFF
TRBV2	TRBJ2-7	.	CASSVGGRGYEQYF
TRBV7-3	TRBJ2-3	.	CASALARSTDTQYF
TRBV10-3	TRBJ1-6	.	CAISEARGSYNSPLHF
TRBV11-2	TRBJ1-6	.	CASSLGTETVYNSPLHF
TRBV6-2/TRBV6-3	TRBJ2-7	.	CASSYFGGSYEQYF
TRBV29-1	TRBJ2-7	.	CSVETGQGYEQYF
TRBV6-5	TRBJ2-5	.	CAAQRMWREGTQYF
TRBV5-1	TRBJ2-7	.	CASSTTGYEQYF
TRBV15	TRBJ1-2	.	CATSSDSYGYTF
TRBV5-5	TRBJ2-7	few	CASSLRGKGLAGFYEQYF
TRBV20-1	TRBJ2-1	.	CSASTSHSSYNEQFF
TRBV6-5	TRBJ1-2	.	CASSFRQGSGYTF
TRBV27	TRBJ1-1	.	CASSPYRAGTLNTEAFF
TRBV15	TRBJ2-1	.	CATSRGGYTSNEQFF
TRBV5-5	TRBJ2-7	few	CASSPRLAGVIYEQYF
TRBV5-6	TRBJ2-7	.	CASSSANGDEQYF
TRBV7-3	TRBJ2-7	.	CASSRQGGSSYEQYF
TRBV3-1/TRBV3-2	TRBJ2-7	.	CASSLGLAVPYEQYF
TRBV7-6	TRBJ2-1	few	CASSLEGHTSYNEQFF
TRBV6-1	TRBJ2-7	few	CASSEIPGQGAREQYF
TRBV24-1	TRBJ2-3	.	CATSATGRSDTQYF
TRBV21-1	TRBJ2-5	.	CASSQNPRMKETQYF
TRBV3-1/TRBV3-2	TRBJ2-7	.	CASSHIDEQYF
TRBV5-6	TRBJ1-1	.	CASRRWVNTEAFF